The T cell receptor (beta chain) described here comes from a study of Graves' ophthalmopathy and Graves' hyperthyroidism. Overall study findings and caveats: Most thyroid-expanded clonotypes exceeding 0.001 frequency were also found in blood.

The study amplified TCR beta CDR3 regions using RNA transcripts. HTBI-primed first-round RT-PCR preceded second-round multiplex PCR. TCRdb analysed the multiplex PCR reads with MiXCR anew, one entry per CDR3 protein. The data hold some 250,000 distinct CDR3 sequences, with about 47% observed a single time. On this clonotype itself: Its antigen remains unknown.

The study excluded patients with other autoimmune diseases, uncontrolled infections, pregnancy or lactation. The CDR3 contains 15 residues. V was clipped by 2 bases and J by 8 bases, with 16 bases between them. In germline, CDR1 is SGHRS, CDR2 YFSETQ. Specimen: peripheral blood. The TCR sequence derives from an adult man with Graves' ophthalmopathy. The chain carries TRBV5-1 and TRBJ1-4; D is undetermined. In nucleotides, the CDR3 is TGCGCCAGCAGCTTAGAGGTAGGGCCATGGGAAAAACTGTTTTTT. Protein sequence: CASSLEVGPWEKLFF. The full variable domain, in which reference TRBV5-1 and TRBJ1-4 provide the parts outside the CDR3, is KAGVTQTPRYLIKTRGQQVTLSCSPISGHRSVSWYQQTPGQGLQFLFEYFSETQRNKGNFPGRFSGRQFSNSRSEMNVSTLELGDSALYLCASSLEVGPWEKLFFGSGTQLSVL.